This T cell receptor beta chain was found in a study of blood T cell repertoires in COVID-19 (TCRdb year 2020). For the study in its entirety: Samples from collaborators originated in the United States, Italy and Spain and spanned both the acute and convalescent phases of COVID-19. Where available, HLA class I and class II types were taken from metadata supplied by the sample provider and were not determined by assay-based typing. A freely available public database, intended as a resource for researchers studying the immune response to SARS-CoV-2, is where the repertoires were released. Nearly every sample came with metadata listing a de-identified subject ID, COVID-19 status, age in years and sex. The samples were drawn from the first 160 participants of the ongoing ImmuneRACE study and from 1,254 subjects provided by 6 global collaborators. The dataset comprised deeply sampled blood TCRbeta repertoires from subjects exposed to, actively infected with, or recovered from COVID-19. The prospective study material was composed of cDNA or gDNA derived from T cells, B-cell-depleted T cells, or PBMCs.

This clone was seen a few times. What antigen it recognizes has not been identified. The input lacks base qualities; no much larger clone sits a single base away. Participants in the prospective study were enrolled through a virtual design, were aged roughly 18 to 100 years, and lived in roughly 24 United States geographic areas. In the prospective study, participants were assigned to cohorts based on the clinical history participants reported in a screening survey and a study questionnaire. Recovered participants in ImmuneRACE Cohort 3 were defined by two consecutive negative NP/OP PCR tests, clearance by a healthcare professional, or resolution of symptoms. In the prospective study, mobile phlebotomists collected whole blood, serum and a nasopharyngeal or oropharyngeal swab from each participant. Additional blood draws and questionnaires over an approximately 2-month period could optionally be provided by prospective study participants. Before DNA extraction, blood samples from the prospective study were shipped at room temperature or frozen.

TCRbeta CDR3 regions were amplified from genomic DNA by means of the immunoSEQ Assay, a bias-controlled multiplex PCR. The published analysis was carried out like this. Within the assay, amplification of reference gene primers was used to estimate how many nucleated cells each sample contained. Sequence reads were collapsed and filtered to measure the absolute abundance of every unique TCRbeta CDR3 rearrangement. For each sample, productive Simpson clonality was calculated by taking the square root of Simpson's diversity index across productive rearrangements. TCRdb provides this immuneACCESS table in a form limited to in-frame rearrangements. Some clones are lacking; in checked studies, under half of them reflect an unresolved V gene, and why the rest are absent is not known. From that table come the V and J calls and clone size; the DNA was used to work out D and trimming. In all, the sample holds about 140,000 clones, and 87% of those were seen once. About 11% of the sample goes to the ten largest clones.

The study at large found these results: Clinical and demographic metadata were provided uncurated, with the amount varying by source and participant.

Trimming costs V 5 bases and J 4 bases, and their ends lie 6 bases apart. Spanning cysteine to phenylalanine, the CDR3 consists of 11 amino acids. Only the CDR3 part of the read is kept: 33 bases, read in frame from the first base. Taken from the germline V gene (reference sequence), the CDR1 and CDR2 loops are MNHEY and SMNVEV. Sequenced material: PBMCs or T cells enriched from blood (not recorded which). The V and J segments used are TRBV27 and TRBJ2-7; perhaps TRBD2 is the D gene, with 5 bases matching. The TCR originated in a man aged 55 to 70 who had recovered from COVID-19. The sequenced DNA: TGTGCCAGCAGTCGGGGTTACGAGCAGTACTTC. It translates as CASSRGYEQYF.